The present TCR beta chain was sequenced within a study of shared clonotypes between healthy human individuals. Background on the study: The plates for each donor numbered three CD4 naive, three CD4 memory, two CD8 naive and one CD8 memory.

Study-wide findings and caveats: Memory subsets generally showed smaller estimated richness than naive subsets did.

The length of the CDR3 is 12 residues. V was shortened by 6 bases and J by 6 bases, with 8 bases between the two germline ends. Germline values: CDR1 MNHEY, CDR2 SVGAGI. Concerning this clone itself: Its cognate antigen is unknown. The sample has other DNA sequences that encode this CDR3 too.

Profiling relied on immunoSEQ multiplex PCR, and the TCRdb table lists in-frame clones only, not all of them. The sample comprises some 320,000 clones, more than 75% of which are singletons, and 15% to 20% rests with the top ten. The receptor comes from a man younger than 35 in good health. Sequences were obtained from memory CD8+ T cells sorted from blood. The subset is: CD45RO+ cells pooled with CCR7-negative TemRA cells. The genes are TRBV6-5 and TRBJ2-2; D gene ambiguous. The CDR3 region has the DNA TGTGCCAGCAGCCCAGGTTCCGGGGAGCTGTTTTTT. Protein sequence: CASSPGSGELFF.